The clone carrying this T cell receptor beta chain was found a few times. Its antigen is unidentified. Trimming pared 8 bases from V and 1 base from J, leaving 11 bases between. CDR1 and CDR2 from the germline V gene are MGHDK and SYGVNS. The CDR3 has 13 amino acids. Expressed TCRB transcripts were sequenced after all isolated RNA was converted to cDNA. Sequenced by immunoSEQ multiplex PCR; TCRdb stores in-frame clones only, minus some. The sample contains under 400,000 clones, 10% to 15% of which appear only once. Purities in excess of 95% were seen in all sorted populations. This specimen belongs to a study of beta chain features in type 1 diabetes. General study points: In all four CD4+ subsets, TCRB CDR3 length was significantly, moderately reduced in type 1 diabetes. PCR may have favored shorter templates equally in patients and controls. A definitive answer on HLA type influencing TCRB rearrangement was not reached here.

The rearrangement links TRBV25-1 to TRBJ1-1; a weak D match, TRBD1 (5 bases). This TCR came from a young woman with type 1 diabetes. Sequencing was carried out using naive CD4+ T cells from blood. CDR3 bases: TGTGCCAGCTTGGCACAGGCGAACACTGAAGCTTTCTTT. Translation gives CASLAQANTEAFF.